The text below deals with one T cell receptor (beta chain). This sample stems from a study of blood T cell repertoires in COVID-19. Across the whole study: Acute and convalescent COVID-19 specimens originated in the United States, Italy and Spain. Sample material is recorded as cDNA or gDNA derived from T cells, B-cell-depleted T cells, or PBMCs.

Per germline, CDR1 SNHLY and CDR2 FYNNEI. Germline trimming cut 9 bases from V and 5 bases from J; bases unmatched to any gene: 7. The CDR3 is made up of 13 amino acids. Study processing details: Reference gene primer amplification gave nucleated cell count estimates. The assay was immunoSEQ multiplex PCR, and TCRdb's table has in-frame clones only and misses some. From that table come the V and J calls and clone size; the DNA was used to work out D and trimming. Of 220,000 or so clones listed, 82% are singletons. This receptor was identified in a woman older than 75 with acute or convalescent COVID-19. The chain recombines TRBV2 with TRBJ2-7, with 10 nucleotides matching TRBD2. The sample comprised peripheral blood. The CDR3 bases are TGTGCCAGAAAGAGGACTAGCGGTAACGAGCAGTACTTC. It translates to CARKRTSGNEQYF. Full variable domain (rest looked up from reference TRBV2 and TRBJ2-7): EPEVTQTPSHQVTQMGQEVILRCVPISNHLYFYWYRQILGQKVEFLVSFYNNEISEKSEIFDDQFSVERPDGSNFTLKIRSTKLEDSAMYFCARKRTSGNEQYFGPGTRLTVT.